This TCR beta chain was sequenced for a study of vaccination and CD4 T cells after COVID-19. Study-wide findings and caveats: From 21 to 38, the median of SARS-CoV-2-reactive clonotypes rose without reaching significance.

Concerning this clonotype itself: Its antigen is undetermined.

Treatment specified: roughly 10-day PBMC culture with coronavirus spike peptide pools or control peptides (ViraFEST assay). One should note that the unexposed donor's CD4+ T cells were collected before the COVID-19 pandemic (2011-2018). At the Johns Hopkins FTIC core, DNA taken from cultured CD4+ T cells was sequenced by way of the Oncomine TCR Beta short-read assay. The genomic DNA was obtained from cultured CD4+ T cells by extraction with the QIAamp micro DNA kit. TCRdb recomputed calls from the PCR reads with MiXCR, one row per CDR3 protein. The table includes about 2,100 distinct CDR3 sequences, just under 20% detected once. The clonotype was recovered from a human donor in good health. The sequencing sample was made of CD4+ T cells from blood, cultured in vitro.

DNA of the CDR3: TGTGCCAGCACCATAACTAGCGGTTTTTACAATGAGCAGTTCTTC. Its translation: CASTITSGFYNEQFF. V is TRBV28 and J is TRBJ2-1, with TRBD2 matching over 8 bases. V gave up 7 bases and J gave up 4 bases; unmatched junction bases: 9. This CDR3 has 15 amino acids. Germline lookup yields CDR1 MDHEN and CDR2 SYDVKM.